This is a list of T cell receptor beta chains from one sample in a study of cytomegalovirus exposure and HLA in healthy donors. Produced via immunoSEQ multiplex PCR; TCRdb's table is partial and in-frame only. The sample records fewer than 200,000 clones, more than 80% being singletons. Sequenced: PBMCs. These receptors originate from a woman aged 18-35 years in good health and CMV-seropositive. Both conserved end residues are part of each CDR3. The order of the fields is D gene, V gene, clone size, J gene, CDR3 protein, CDR3 DNA. A D gene is named only where the DNA matches it firmly. Only some rows state a clone size, as once, few, many or a class for expanded clones.

>.|TRBV7-2|.|TRBJ2-7
CASSLGGRAYEQYF
TGTGCCAGCAGCCTTGGCGGCCGGGCCTACGAGCAGTACTTC
>.|TRBV7-9|few|TRBJ1-1
CASGYLRGEAFF
TGTGCCAGCGGGTATCTCAGGGGTGAAGCTTTCTTT
>.|TRBV28|few|TRBJ1-2
CASSLALSRERANYGYTF
TGTGCCAGCAGTTTAGCATTATCCCGTGAAAGAGCTAACTATGGCTACACCTTC
>.|TRBV20-1|.|TRBJ2-5
CSAYRQETQYF
TGCAGTGCCTACAGGCAAGAGACCCAGTACTTC
>.|TRBV6-5|.|TRBJ1-1
CASSYGGGPRTAFF
TGTGCCAGCAGTTATGGGGGGGGACCACGGACAGCTTTCTTT
>TRBD2|TRBV15|.|TRBJ2-1
CATSTIWGRVGNEQFF
TGTGCCACCAGCACTATTTGGGGGAGGGTTGGCAATGAGCAGTTCTTC
>TRBD2|TRBV11-3|.|TRBJ2-7
CASSLEAGAYEQYF
TGTGCCAGCAGCTTAGAAGCGGGGGCCTACGAGCAGTACTTC
>TRBD1|TRBV15|.|TRBJ1-5
CATKPFLGQHNQPQHF
TGTGCCACCAAACCTTTTTTGGGACAGCACAATCAGCCCCAGCATTTT
>.|TRBV9|.|TRBJ2-3
CASSVTEYLNTQYF
TGTGCCAGCAGCGTCACCGAGTATCTGAATACGCAGTATTTT
>TRBD1|TRBV2|few|TRBJ2-7
CAYRDRELDEQYF
TGTGCCTACCGGGACAGGGAACTGGACGAGCAGTACTTC
>TRBD1|TRBV5-6|.|TRBJ2-4
CASSFGTGAKNSQYF
TGTGCCAGCAGCTTTGGGACAGGAGCCAAAAACAGTCAGTACTTC
>.|TRBV15|once|TRBJ2-1
CATGTTGSSDEQFF
TGTGCCACCGGTACGACAGGATCGAGCGATGAGCAGTTCTTC
>.|TRBV7-9|.|TRBJ2-1
CASSLVRQSNEQFF
TGTGCCAGCAGCCTCGTTAGACAGTCCAATGAGCAGTTCTTC
>.|TRBV5-1|.|TRBJ2-7
CASSLDHGVYEQYF
TGCGCCAGCAGCTTGGACCACGGAGTCTACGAGCAGTACTTC
>TRBD1|TRBV6-1|.|TRBJ1-1
CASTTGAGTEAFF
TGTGCCAGCACTACAGGGGCGGGCACTGAAGCTTTCTTT
>.|TRBV7-2|.|TRBJ2-7
CASSFDGAYEQYF
TGTGCCAGCAGCTTTGACGGAGCCTACGAGCAGTACTTC
>TRBD1|TRBV10-3|once|TRBJ1-3
CAISGRDSKNSGNTIYF
TGTGCCATCAGTGGGAGGGACAGTAAGAACTCTGGAAACACCATATATTTT
>.|TRBV6-5|.|TRBJ1-2
CASSYQGMSRYTF
TGTGCCAGCAGCTACCAGGGAATGAGTCGCTACACCTTC
>.|TRBV7-6|.|TRBJ2-5
CASSDEETQYF
TGTGCCAGCAGCGATGAGGAGACCCAGTACTTC
>TRBD1|TRBV6-5|.|TRBJ2-1
CASSKRDRVVYEQFF
TGTGCCAGCAGTAAACGGGACAGGGTAGTATATGAGCAGTTCTTC
>.|TRBV28|.|TRBJ2-2
CASRFQGAGELFF
TGTGCCAGCAGGTTCCAGGGCGCCGGGGAGCTGTTTTTT
>TRBD1|TRBV10-1|.|TRBJ2-7
CASSDLTGGTYEQYF
TGCGCCAGCAGTGATCTGACAGGGGGCACCTACGAGCAGTACTTC
>.|TRBV2|.|TRBJ2-1
CASRAGPIVIF
TGTGCCAGCAGGGCGGGACCGATCGTAATCTTC
>.|TRBV7-9|.|TRBJ2-7
CASIPASSYEQYF
TGTGCCAGCATCCCCGCGAGCTCCTACGAGCAGTACTTC
>.|TRBV6-5|few|TRBJ2-5
CASSRQETQYF
TGTGCCAGCAGTCGTCAAGAGACCCAGTACTTC
>.|TRBV10-1|.|TRBJ2-3
CASSDASDTQYF
TGCGCCAGCAGTGACGCTAGCGATACGCAGTATTTT
>.|TRBV19|.|TRBJ1-5
CASSIWGGSNQPQHF
TGTGCCAGTAGTATTTGGGGAGGGAGCAATCAGCCCCAGCATTTT
>TRBD2|TRBV7-2|.|TRBJ2-7
CASSLEGQRGNSYEQYF
TGTGCCAGCAGCTTAGAGGGTCAGCGGGGGAACTCCTACGAGCAGTACTTC
>TRBD1|TRBV4-3|.|TRBJ2-7
CASSQESGDRPYEQYF
TGCGCCAGCAGCCAAGAATCAGGGGACAGACCCTACGAGCAGTACTTC
>.|TRBV7-2|few|TRBJ1-2
CASSLVRQEGYGYTF
TGTGCCAGCAGCTTAGTGAGACAGGAAGGTTATGGCTACACCTTC
>.|TRBV18|.|TRBJ2-3
CASSPDRKDTQYF
TGTGCCAGCTCACCCGACAGGAAAGATACGCAGTATTTT
>TRBD1|TRBV30|.|TRBJ2-6
CAWSVSLFRDRGDSGANVLTF
TGTGCCTGGAGTGTTTCCCTTTTCCGGGACAGGGGCGATTCTGGGGCCAACGTCCTGACTTTC
>.|TRBV28|.|TRBJ2-1
CASSSPQGYNEQFF
TGTGCCAGCAGTTCCCCTCAGGGATACAATGAGCAGTTCTTC
>.|TRBV7-8|.|TRBJ2-1
CASSMLNEQFF
TGTGCCAGCAGCATGCTAAATGAGCAGTTCTTC
>.|TRBV5-4|.|TRBJ2-2
CASSFLSTGELFF
TGTGCCAGCAGCTTTCTGAGCACCGGGGAGCTGTTTTTT
>TRBD1|TRBV7-2|.|TRBJ1-2
CASSLAQGAKGYTF
TGTGCCAGCAGCTTAGCACAGGGGGCTAAGGGCTACACCTTC
>.|TRBV7-8|.|TRBJ2-2
CASSLALMGPVPGELFF
TGTGCCAGCAGCTTAGCGCTTATGGGGCCGGTCCCCGGGGAGCTGTTTTTT
>TRBD2|TRBV19|.|TRBJ2-3
CASSTSGGSDTQYF
TGTGCCAGTAGTACTAGCGGGGGTAGCGATACGCAGTATTTT
>.|TRBV4-1|.|TRBJ1-5
CASSEVLGAYHQPQHF
TGCGCCAGCAGCGAAGTACTGGGGGCGTACCATCAGCCCCAGCATTTT
>.|TRBV6-5|.|TRBJ1-6
CASSRSIDSPLHF
TGTGCCAGCAGTCGCTCCATAGATTCACCCCTCCACTTT
>.|TRBV6-1|once|TRBJ1-4
CASSTLLGEGEKLFF
TGTGCCAGCAGCACTTTATTAGGGGAGGGAGAAAAACTGTTTTTT
>TRBD1|TRBV29-1|few|TRBJ1-1
CSGEYRGNTEAFF
TGCAGCGGAGAATACAGGGGGAACACTGAAGCTTTCTTT
>.|TRBV11-3|.|TRBJ2-1
CASSLAGQHEQFF
TGTGCCAGCAGCTTAGCGGGTCAGCATGAGCAGTTCTTC
>TRBD2|TRBV5-1|once|TRBJ2-5
CASSATSGGAETQYF
TGCGCCAGCAGCGCGACTAGCGGGGGGGCTGAGACCCAGTACTTC
>.|TRBV7-9|.|TRBJ1-6
CASSFSDSGKIALHF
TGTGCCAGCTCGTTTTCCGACAGCGGGAAAATCGCCCTCCACTTT
>.|TRBV5-1|.|TRBJ2-2
CASGGAVGPGELFF
TGCGCCAGCGGGGGGGCCGTTGGCCCCGGGGAGCTGTTTTTT
>TRBD1|TRBV6-4|.|TRBJ2-2
CASSERGTVWDTGELFF
TGTGCCAGCAGTGAAAGGGGGACAGTTTGGGACACCGGGGAGCTGTTTTTT
>.|TRBV21-1|.|TRBJ2-2
CASSKSRTSGGHNTGELFF
TGTGCCAGCAGCAAATCTCGGACTAGCGGGGGCCATAACACCGGGGAGCTGTTTTTT
>.|TRBV28|.|TRBJ1-4
CASSLYGSVANGKLFF
TGTGCCAGCAGTTTATATGGTTCGGTTGCGAATGGAAAACTGTTTTTT
>.|TRBV11-2|.|TRBJ1-4
CASSIDSSEKLFF
TGTGCCAGCAGCATTGACAGCTCCGAAAAACTGTTTTTT
>.|TRBV7-3|.|TRBJ2-1
CASSLGLVEHNEQFF
TGTGCCAGCAGCTTAGGCCTAGTTGAGCACAATGAGCAGTTCTTC
>.|TRBV5-1|.|TRBJ2-2
CASSSGTVNTGELFF
TGCGCCAGCAGCTCCGGGACTGTAAACACCGGGGAGCTGTTTTTT
>TRBD1|TRBV5-1|.|TRBJ2-2
CASSLPGTGRTGELFF
TGCGCCAGCAGCTTACCCGGGACAGGGAGAACCGGGGAGCTGTTTTTT
>TRBD1|TRBV25-1|.|TRBJ1-4
CASSEWDRGLGKLFF
TGTGCCAGCAGTGAATGGGACAGGGGTCTTGGAAAACTGTTTTTT
>.|TRBV6-5|.|TRBJ1-1
CASTPGGTEAFF
TGTGCCAGCACCCCGGGGGGCACTGAAGCTTTCTTT
>.|TRBV27|few|TRBJ1-1
CASSRPGQVAFF
TGTGCCAGCAGTCGCCCAGGCCAAGTAGCTTTCTTT
>TRBD2|TRBV5-5|.|TRBJ2-7
CASSRNSGGGSYEQYF
TGTGCCAGCAGTCGAAATAGCGGGGGGGGCTCCTACGAGCAGTACTTC